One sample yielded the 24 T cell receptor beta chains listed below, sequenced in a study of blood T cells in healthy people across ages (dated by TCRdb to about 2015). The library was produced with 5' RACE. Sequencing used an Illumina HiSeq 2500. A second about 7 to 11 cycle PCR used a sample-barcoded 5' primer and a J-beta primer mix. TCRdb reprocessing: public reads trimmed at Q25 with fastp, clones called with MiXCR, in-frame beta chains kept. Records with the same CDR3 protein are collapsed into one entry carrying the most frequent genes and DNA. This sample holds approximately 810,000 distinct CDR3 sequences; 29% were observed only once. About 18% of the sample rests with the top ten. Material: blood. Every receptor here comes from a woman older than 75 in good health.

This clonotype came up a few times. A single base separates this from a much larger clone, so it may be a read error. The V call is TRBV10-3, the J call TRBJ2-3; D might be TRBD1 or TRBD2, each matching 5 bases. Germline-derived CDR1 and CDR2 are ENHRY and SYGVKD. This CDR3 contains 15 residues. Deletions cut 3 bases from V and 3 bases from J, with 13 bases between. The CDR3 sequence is CAISDRDGNTDTQYF. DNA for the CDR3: TGTGCCATCAGTGATAGGGACGGGAATACAGATACGCAGTATTTT.

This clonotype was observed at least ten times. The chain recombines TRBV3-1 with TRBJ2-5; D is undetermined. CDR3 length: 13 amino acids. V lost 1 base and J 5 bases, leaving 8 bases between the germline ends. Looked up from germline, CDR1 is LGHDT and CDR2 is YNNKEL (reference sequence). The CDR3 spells CASSQGLIETQYF. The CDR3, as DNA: TGTGCCAGCAGCCAAGGACTTATCGAGACCCAGTACTTC.

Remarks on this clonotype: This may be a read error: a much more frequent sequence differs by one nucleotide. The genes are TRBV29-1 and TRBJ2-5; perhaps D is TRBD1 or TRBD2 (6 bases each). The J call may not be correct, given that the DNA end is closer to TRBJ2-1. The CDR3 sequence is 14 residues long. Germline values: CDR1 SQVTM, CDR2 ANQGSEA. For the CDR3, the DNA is TGCAGCGTTGGTCGGGGGCTGAACCAAGAGACCCAGTTCTTC. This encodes CSVGRGLNQETQFF.

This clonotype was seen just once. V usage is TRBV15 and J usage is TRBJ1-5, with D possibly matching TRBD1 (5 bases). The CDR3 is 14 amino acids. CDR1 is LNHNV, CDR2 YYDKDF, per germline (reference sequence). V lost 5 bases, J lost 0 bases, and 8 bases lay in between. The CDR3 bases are TGTGCCACCAGCGACAGCGCTAGCAATCAGCCCCAGCATTTT. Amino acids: CATSDSASNQPQHF.

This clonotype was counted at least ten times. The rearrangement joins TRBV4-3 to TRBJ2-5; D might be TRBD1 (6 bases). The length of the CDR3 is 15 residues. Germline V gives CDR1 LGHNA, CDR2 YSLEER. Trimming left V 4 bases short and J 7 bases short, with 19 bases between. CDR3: CASSRSGTPSGTQYF. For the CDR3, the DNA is TGCGCCAGCAGCCGCTCCGGGACACCGTCGGGGACCCAGTACTTC.

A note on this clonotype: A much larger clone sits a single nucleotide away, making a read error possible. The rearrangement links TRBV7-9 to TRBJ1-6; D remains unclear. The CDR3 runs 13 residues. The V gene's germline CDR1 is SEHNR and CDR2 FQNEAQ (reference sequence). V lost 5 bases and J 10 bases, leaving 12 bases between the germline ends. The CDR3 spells CASSERLRSPLHF. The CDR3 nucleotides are TGTGCCAGCAGCGAGAGACTTCGCTCACCCCTCCACTTT.

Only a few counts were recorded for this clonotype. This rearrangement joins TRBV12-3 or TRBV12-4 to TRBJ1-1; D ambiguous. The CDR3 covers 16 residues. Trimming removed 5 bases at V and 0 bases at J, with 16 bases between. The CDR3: CASSPNPMGMNTEAFF. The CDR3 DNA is TGTGCCAGCAGTCCGAACCCGATGGGCATGAACACTGAAGCTTTCTTT.

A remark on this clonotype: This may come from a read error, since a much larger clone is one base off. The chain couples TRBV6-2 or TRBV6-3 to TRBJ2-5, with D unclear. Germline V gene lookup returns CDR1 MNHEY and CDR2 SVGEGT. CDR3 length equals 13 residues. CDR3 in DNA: TGTGTCAGCAGGCGAATCGGCCAAGAGACCCAGTACTTC. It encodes CVSRRIGQETQYF.

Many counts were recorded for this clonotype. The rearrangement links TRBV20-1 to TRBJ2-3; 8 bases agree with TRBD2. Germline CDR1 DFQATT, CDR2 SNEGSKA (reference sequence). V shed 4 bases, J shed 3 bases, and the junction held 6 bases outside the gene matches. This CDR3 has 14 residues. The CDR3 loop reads CSATRGGSTDTQYF. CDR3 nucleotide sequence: TGCAGTGCTACCCGGGGGGGCTCAACAGATACGCAGTATTTT.

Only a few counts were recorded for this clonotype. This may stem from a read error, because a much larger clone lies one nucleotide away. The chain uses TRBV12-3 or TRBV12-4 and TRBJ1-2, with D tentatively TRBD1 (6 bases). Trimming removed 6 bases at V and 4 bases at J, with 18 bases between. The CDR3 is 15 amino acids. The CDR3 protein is CASRDNREGGYGYTF. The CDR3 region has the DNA TGTGCCAGCAGGGACAACAGGGAGGGTGGCTATGGCTACACCTTC.

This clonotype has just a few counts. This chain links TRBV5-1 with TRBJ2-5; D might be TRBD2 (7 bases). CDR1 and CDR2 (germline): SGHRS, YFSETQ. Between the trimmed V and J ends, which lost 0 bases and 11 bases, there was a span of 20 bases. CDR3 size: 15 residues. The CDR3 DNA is TGCGCCAGCAGCTTGGAAGGGGGGGGATACAATGAGCAGTACTTC. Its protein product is CASSLEGGGYNEQYF.

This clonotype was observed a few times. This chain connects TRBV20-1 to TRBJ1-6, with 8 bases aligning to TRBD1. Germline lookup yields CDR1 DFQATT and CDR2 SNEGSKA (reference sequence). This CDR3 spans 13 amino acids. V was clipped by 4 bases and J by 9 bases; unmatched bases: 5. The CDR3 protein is CSATGGLGSPLHF. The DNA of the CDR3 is TGCAGTGCTACAGGGGGCCTAGGTTCACCCCTCCACTTT.

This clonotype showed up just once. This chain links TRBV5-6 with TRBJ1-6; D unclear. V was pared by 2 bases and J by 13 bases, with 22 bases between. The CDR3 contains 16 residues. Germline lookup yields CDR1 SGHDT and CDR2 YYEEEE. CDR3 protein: CASSFWGSGRVRPLHF. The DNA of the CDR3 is TGTGCCAGCAGCTTCTGGGGAAGCGGGCGGGTTCGGCCCCTCCACTTT.

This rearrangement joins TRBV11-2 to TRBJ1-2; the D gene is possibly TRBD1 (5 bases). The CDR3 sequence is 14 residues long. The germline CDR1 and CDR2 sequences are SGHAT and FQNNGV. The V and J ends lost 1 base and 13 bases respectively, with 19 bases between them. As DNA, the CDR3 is TGTGCCAGCAGCTTAGCAGGCCCACAGGATCCCCTCACCTTC. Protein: CASSLAGPQDPLTF.

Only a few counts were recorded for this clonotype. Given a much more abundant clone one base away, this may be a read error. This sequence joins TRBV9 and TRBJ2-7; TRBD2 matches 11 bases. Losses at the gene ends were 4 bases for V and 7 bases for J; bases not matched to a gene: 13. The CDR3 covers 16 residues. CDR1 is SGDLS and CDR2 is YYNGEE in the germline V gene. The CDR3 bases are TGTGCCAGCAGCCCCCGGGGTAGCGGGGGGGTGAATGAGCAGTACTTC. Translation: CASSPRGSGGVNEQYF.

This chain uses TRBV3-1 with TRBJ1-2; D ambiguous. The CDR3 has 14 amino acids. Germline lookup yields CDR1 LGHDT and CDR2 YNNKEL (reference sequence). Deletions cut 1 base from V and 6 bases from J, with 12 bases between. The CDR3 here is CASSQATYPDGYTF. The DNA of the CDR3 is TGTGCCAGCAGCCAAGCGACCTACCCAGATGGCTACACCTTC.

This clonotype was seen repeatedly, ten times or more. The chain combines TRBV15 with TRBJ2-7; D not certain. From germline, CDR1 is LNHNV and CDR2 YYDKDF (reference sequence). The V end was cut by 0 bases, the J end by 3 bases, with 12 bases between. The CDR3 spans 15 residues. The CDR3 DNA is TGTGCCACCAGCAGAGAAGTGGGAAGGAGCTACGAGCAGTACTTC. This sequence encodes CATSREVGRSYEQYF.

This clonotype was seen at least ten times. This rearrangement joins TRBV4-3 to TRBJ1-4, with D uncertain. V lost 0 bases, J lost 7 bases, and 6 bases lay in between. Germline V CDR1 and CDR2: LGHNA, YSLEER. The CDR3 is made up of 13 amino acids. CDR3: CASSQDHREKLFF. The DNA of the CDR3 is TGCGCCAGCAGCCAAGATCATCGTGAAAAACTGTTTTTT.

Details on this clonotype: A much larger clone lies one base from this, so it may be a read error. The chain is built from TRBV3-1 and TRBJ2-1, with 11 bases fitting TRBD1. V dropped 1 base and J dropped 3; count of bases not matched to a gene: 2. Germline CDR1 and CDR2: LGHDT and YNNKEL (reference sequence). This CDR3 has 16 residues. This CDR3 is CASSQGDRGGYNEQFF. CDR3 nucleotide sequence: TGTGCCAGCAGCCAAGGGGACAGGGGGGGCTACAATGAGCAGTTCTTC.

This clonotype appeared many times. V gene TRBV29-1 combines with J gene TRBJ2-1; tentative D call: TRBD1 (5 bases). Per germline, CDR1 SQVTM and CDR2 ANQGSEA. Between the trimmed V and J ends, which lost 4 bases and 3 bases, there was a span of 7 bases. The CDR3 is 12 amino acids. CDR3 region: CSVVGDYNEQFF. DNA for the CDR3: TGCAGCGTTGTAGGGGACTACAATGAGCAGTTCTTC.

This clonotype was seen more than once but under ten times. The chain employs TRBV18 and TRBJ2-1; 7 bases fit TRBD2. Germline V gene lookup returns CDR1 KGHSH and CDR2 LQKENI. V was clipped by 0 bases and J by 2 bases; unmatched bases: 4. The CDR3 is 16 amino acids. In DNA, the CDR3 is TGTGCCAGCTCACCACCGGGTCGGGGGGCCTACAATGAGCAGTTCTTC. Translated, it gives CASSPPGRGAYNEQFF.

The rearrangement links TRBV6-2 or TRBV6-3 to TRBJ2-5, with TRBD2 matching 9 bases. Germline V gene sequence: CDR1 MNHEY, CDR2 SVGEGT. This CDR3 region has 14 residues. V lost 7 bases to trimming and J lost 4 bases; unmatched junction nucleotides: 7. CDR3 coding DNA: TGTGCCAGCAAGGTAGCGGGGGTTGCAGAGACCCAGTACTTC. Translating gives CASKVAGVAETQYF.

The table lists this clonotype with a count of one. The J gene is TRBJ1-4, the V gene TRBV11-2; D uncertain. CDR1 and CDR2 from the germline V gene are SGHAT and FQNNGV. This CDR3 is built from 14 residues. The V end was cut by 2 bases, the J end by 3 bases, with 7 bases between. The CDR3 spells CASSLIGPNEKLFF. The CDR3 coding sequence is TGTGCCAGCAGCTTAATAGGCCCTAATGAAAAACTGTTTTTT.

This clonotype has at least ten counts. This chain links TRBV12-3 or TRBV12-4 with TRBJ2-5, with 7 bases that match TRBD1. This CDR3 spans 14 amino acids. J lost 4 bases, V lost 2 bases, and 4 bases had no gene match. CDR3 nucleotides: TGTGCCAGCAGTTTACAACAGGGGTTAGAGACCCAGTACTTC. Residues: CASSLQQGLETQYF.